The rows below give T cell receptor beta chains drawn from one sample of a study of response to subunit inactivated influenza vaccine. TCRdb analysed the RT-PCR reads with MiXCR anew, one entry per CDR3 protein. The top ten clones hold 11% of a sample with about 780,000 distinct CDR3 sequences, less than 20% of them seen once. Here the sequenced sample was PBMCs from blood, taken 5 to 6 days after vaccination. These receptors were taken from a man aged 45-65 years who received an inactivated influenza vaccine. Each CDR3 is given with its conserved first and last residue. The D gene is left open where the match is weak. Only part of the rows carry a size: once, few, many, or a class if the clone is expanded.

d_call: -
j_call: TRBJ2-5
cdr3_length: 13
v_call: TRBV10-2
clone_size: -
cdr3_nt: TGCGCCAGCGGGGGCCTTAACCAAGAGACCCAGTACTTC
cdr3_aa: CASGGLNQETQYF

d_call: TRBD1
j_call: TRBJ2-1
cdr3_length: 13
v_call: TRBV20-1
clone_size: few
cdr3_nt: TGCAGTGCTACGACAGGGCCCTACAATGAGCAGTTCTTC
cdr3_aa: CSATTGPYNEQFF

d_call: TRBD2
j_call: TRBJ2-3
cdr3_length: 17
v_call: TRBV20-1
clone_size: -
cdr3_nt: TGCAGTGCTAGCGGCGTCGTGACTAGCGGGAGTGCAGATACGCAGTATTTT
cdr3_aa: CSASGVVTSGSADTQYF

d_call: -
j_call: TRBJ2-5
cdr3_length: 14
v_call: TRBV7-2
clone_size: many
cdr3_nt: TGTGCCAGCAGCCAACCAGGAGGGATGGGGACCCAGTACTTC
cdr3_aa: CASSQPGGMGTQYF

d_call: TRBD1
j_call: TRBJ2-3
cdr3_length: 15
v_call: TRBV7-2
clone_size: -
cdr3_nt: TGTGCCAGCAGCCTACAGGGGGCGAACACAGATACGCAGTATTTT
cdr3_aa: CASSLQGANTDTQYF

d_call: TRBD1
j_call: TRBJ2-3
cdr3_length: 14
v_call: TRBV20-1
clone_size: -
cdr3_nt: TGCAGTGCAACGCCGGGACAGGTCACAGATACGCAGTATTTT
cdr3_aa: CSATPGQVTDTQYF

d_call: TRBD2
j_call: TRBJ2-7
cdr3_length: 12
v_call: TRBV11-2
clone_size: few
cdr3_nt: TGTGCCAGCACCCTCGGGAGGGCCGAGCAGTACTTC
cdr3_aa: CASTLGRAEQYF

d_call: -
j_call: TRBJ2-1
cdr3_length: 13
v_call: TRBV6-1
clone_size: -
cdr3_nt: TGTGCCAGCAGTCCCTTACTGGGGGATGAGCAGTTCTTC
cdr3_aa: CASSPLLGDEQFF

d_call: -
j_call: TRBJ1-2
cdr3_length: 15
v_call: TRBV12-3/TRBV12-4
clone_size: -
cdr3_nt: TGTGCCAGCAGTTTGAAGGGCTATCTAAACTATGGCTACACCTTC
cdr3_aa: CASSLKGYLNYGYTF

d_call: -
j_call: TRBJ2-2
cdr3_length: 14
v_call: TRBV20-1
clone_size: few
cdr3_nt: TGCAGTGCTAGGTCACAGGGAGCCACCGGGGAGCTGTTTTTT
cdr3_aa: CSARSQGATGELFF

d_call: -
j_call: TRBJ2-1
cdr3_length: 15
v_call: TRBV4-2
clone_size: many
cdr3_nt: TGTGCCAGCAGCCAAGAGGTCCTGCAACCGAATGAGCAGTTCTTC
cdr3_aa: CASSQEVLQPNEQFF

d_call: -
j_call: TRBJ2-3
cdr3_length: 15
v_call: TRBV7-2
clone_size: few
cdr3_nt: TGTGCCAGCAGCTTAGACAGGGAGTACATAGATACGCAGTATTTT
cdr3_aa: CASSLDREYIDTQYF

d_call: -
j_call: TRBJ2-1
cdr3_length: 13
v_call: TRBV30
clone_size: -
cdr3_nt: TGTGCCTGGAGTACGGCTAGCCACAATGAGCAGTTCTTC
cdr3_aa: CAWSTASHNEQFF

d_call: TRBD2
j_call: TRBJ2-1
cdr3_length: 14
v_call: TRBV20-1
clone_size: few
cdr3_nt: TGCAGTGCTAGGGGTAGCGGGGGGGCTTCTTTGCAGTTCTTC
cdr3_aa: CSARGSGGASLQFF

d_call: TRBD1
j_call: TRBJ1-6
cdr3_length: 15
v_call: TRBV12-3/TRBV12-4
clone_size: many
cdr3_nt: TGTGCCAGCAGCATAGGCAGGGGGTCCAATTCACCCCTCCACTTT
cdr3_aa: CASSIGRGSNSPLHF